The entry that follows covers one T cell receptor (beta chain) sequence. The CDR3 is 15 amino acids. CDR1 is MRHNA and CDR2 is SNTAGT in the germline V gene. V lost 4 bases, J lost 7 bases, and 17 bases lay in between. The sample originates from a study of technical replicates of blood from a few donors. Measured with immunoSEQ multiplex PCR; TCRdb has only the in-frame clones, and not every one. The data contain approximately 12,000 clones, under 95% of them singletons. Sample: PBMCs. The V and J genes are TRBV6-4 and TRBJ2-1; a possible D gene is TRBD1 (8 bases). The receptor's source is a human donor in good health. As DNA, the CDR3 is TGTGCCAGCAGTGCCTTTGGACAGGGAGGGAATGAGCAGTTCTTC. Its translation: CASSAFGQGGNEQFF.